The source of this TCR beta chain is a study of human CD8 memory T cell subsets. Study-wide points: Chao1 estimates suggested stem-like memory T cells exceeded precursor exhausted T cells in diversity.

Germline V gives CDR1 MNHEY, CDR2 SMNVEV (reference sequence). The CDR3 loop spans 14 amino acids. Negative magnetic separation was used for the enrichment of total CD8+ T cells. On this clonotype: Its antigen is undetermined.

Making the TCR beta libraries relied on UMI-labeled 5' RACE. In the authors' workflow: Functional CDR3 beta clonotype counts ranged from about 2,900 to 20,000 in each TCR beta library. For each CDR3 protein, TCRdb gives one entry from its re-call of the 5' RACE reads, without DNA. Here the V and J calls rest on TCRdb's processing, not on the authors' analysis. The sample has about 7,900 distinct CDR3 sequences. The sequenced material came from CD8+ T cells from PBMCs. The clonotype comes from a human donor in good health. The chain is built from TRBV27 and TRBJ1-1; as DNA is missing, the TRBD1 call by TCRdb cannot be tested. The CDR3 loop reads CASIPDNRWGEAFF.